These 7 T cell receptor beta chains were sequenced from one sample in a study of blood T cell repertoires in COVID-19. The method was immunoSEQ multiplex PCR; TCRdb's version includes in-frame clones alone and lacks a portion of them. The data hold some 390,000 clones, with roughly 86% observed a single time. Sequenced sample: peripheral blood. The receptors derive from a woman aged 55-75 years with COVID-19, enrolled during active disease.

The chain is built from TRBV5-1 and TRBJ1-4; D is possibly TRBD1 (6 bases). Germline CDR1 SGHRS, CDR2 YFSETQ. The CDR3 loop spans 15 amino acids. The V end lost 1 base, the J end lost 7 bases, and 14 bases lay between the germline ends. In DNA, the CDR3 is TGCGCCAGCAGCTTGACTACAGGGTCGACTGAAAAACTGTTTTTT. This encodes CASSLTTGSTEKLFF.

The V call is TRBV18, the J call TRBJ2-2; the D is unclear. CDR1 is KGHSH, CDR2 LQKENI, per germline. V was clipped by 3 bases and J by 2 bases, with 13 bases between them. This CDR3 is built from 16 residues. CDR3 loop: CASSPRQAQNTGELFF. CDR3 nucleotides: TGTGCCAGCTCACCCCGTCAGGCGCAAAACACCGGGGAGCTGTTTTTT.

The chain carries TRBV5-4 and TRBJ2-5; possibly TRBD2 for D (6 bases). The length of the CDR3 is 20 residues. Germline CDR1 and CDR2: SGHNT and YYREEE (reference sequence). The V and J ends lost 5 bases and 5 bases respectively, with 34 bases between them. The CDR3 coding sequence is TGTGCCAGCAGTGTGGACCCCACTCGCGGGTGGCGGGGTGGGGAGGAGACCCAGTACTTC. This translates into CASSVDPTRGWRGGEETQYF.

The J gene is TRBJ2-6, the V gene TRBV27, with D possibly being TRBD1 (7 bases). The CDR3 spans 16 residues. Per the germline V gene, CDR1 is MNHEY and CDR2 is SMNVEV (reference sequence). V was cut by 5 bases and J by 4 bases, with 15 bases left in between. The CDR3 nucleotides read TGTGCCAGCAGTGGAGGGACAGTTTTCGGGGCCAACGTCCTGACTTTC. Residues: CASSGGTVFGANVLTF. The full variable domain, rest sourced from reference TRBV27 and TRBJ2-6, is EAQVTQNPRYLITVTGKKLTVTCSQNMNHEYMSWYRQDPGLGLRQIYYSMNVEVTDKGDVPEGYKVSRKEKRNFPLILESPSPNQTSLYFCASSGGTVFGANVLTFGAGSRLTVL.

The J gene is TRBJ2-2, the V gene TRBV7-9; D might be TRBD1 (5 bases). The ends were cut back, 5 bases at V and 0 bases at J, with 13 bases in the middle. CDR3 length: 16 residues. CDR1 and CDR2 from the germline V gene are SEHNR and FQNEAQ (reference sequence). The CDR3 DNA sequence: TGTGCCAGCAGCCCCCTAGGGGTAGCGAACACCGGGGAGCTGTTTTTT. Translated, it gives CASSPLGVANTGELFF.

For this clone: The same CDR3 arises from other DNA sequences in this sample as well. This chain links TRBV12-3 or TRBV12-4 with TRBJ1-1; tentative D call: TRBD1 (5 bases). With 6 bases removed from V and 1 base from J, the gap between germline ends came to 9 bases. This CDR3 has 13 amino acids. The CDR3 nucleotides are TGTGCCAGCAGGCCCCAGGGGAACACTGAAGCTTTCTTT. Translated, it gives CASRPQGNTEAFF.

CDR3 in amino acids: CASSLNQGSYEQYF. Here the CDR3 DNA reads TGTGCCAGCAGCTTAAACCAGGGATCCTACGAGCAGTACTTC. The chain employs TRBV7-2 and TRBJ2-7, with a weak D call TRBD1 (5 bases). Germline CDR1 reads SGHTA; CDR2 reads FQGNSA. The CDR3 loop spans 14 amino acids. V lost 2 bases and J 1 base, leaving 9 bases between the germline ends.